This T cell receptor beta chain derives from a study of metastatic and nonmetastatic thyroid tumors. Study details: Malignant and benign thyroid patients had repertoires compared in peripheral blood and tumor or nodule tissue. Study conclusions and caveats: Malignant tumors reportedly showed significantly higher TCR beta diversity than benign nodules in both blood and tumor.

V was clipped by 6 bases and J by 0 bases, with 15 bases between them. This CDR3 has 16 residues. From germline, CDR1 is MNHNS and CDR2 SASEGT. This clone was recorded many times. Its cognate antigen is unknown. In the original workflow: A classifier for distant metastasis in papillary thyroid cancer was constructed using CDR3 differences observed across clinicopathological groups. TCRdb reanalyzed the PCR reads with MiXCR. TCRdb, not the original authors, processed these V and J calls. The data contain 90,000 or so clones, approximately 9% of them singletons. Until they underwent thyroid surgery, no patient had received any treatment.

This clonotype was obtained from a female donor with papillary thyroid cancer or a benign thyroid nodule (not recorded which). Some clones in this sample may be carry-over from other donors' samples. V and J are TRBV6-1 and TRBJ1-5, with D tentatively TRBD1 (6 bases). The specimen sequenced was blood. The CDR3 spells CASSTSDSFSNQPQHF. The CDR3 nucleotides are TGTGCCAGCAGCACATCGGACAGCTTTAGCAATCAGCCCCAGCATTTT.